Shown below are 22 T cell receptor beta chains from a single sample sequenced in a study of OX40 agonist ivuxolimab in advanced cancers. Sequenced by immunoSEQ multiplex PCR; TCRdb stores in-frame clones only, minus some. In the table there are some 60,000 clones, 70% to 90% of which are singletons. The material was CD4+ or CD8+ T cells sorted from blood, obtained in a trial of the OX40 agonist ivuxolimab. The receptors originated from an adult with an advanced solid tumor such as melanoma, head and neck, liver or kidney cancer.

This clone occurred a few times. The chain has TRBV5-6 and TRBJ1-2; D uncertain. CDR1 is SGHDT, CDR2 YYEEEE, per germline. The V end lost 1 base, the J end lost 9 bases, and 10 bases lay between the germline ends. The CDR3 length is 12 residues. The CDR3 DNA reads as TGTGCCAGCAGCTTGAGCGGGGATAGCTACACCTTC. Translated: CASSLSGDSYTF.

This chain joins TRBV7-8 and TRBJ1-4; TRBD1 agrees at 11 bases. Germline CDR1 is SGHVS and CDR2 is FQNEAQ. There are 16 residues in the CDR3. The J segment lost 1 base and the V segment lost 5 bases, leaving 3 bases of the junction unmatched. Here the CDR3 DNA reads TGTGCCAGCAGCACGGACAGGGGGCTAACTAATGAAAAACTGTTTTTT. This gives the protein CASSTDRGLTNEKLFF.

The chain is built from TRBV25-1 and TRBJ1-4, with D possibly being TRBD1 (5 bases). Germline V lookup: CDR1 MGHDK, CDR2 SYGVNS. Trimming removed 1 base at V and 8 bases at J, with 5 bases between. CDR3 length: 12 residues. CDR3 region: CASSEWGEKLFF. As DNA, the CDR3 is TGTGCCAGCAGTGAATGGGGGGAAAAACTGTTTTTT.

The V gene is TRBV19, the J gene TRBJ2-6; D unclear. The ends were cut back, 5 bases at V and 0 bases at J, with 8 bases in the middle. The CDR3 has 15 amino acids. The germline V gene has CDR1 LNHDA and CDR2 SQIVND (reference sequence). The CDR3 is CASSRISSGANVLTF. The CDR3 coding sequence is TGTGCCAGTAGTCGAATAAGCTCTGGGGCCAACGTCCTGACTTTC.

This rearrangement joins TRBV7-2 to TRBJ1-4, with 7 bases matching TRBD1. Germline trimming cut 3 bases from V and 0 bases from J; bases unmatched to any gene: 7. The V gene's germline CDR1 is SGHTA and CDR2 FQGNSA. This CDR3 is built from 17 residues. CDR3 DNA sequence: TGTGCCAGCAGCTTTCCCCGGGACAGACCAACTAATGAAAAACTGTTTTTT. Its translation: CASSFPRDRPTNEKLFF.

J is TRBJ1-2 and V is TRBV19; no clear D. Trimming took 1 base from V and 7 from J, leaving 13 bases between them. CDR1 is LNHDA, CDR2 SQIVND, per germline (reference sequence). This CDR3 region has 14 residues. CDR3 in amino acids: CASSIVEGFGGYTF. CDR3 bases: TGTGCCAGTAGTATAGTCGAAGGGTTTGGTGGCTACACCTTC.

The V and J genes are TRBV6-5 and TRBJ2-2, with unresolved D. From germline, CDR1 is MNHEY and CDR2 SVGAGI. This CDR3 has 12 residues. V lost 4 bases and J lost 6, with 6 bases in between. This chain's CDR3 is CASSSRPGELFF. The CDR3 DNA sequence: TGTGCCAGCAGTTCCCGACCCGGGGAGCTGTTTTTT.

Here the CDR3 reads CASSQDPPDTQYF. The CDR3 nucleotides are TGCGCCAGCAGCCAAGATCCCCCAGATACGCAGTATTTT. This sequence joins TRBV4-1 and TRBJ2-3; D is undetermined. The germline gives CDR1 MGHRA, CDR2 YSYEKL. CDR3 size: 13 residues. Trimming cost V 0 bases and J 4 bases, with 5 bases left between them.

J is TRBJ1-1 and V is TRBV19; D is ambiguous. The CDR3 runs to 18 residues. V was shortened by 5 bases and J by 0 bases, with 22 bases between the two germline ends. The V gene's germline CDR1 is LNHDA and CDR2 SQIVND (reference sequence). The CDR3 region is CASSPLPADTRMNTEAFF. The DNA for the CDR3 is TGTGCCAGTAGTCCCCTTCCCGCTGACACTCGAATGAACACTGAAGCTTTCTTT. Full variable domain (remainder filled in from reference TRBV19 and TRBJ1-1): DGGITQSPKYLFRKEGQNVTLSCEQNLNHDAMYWYRQDPGQGLRLIYYSQIVNDFQKGDIAEGYSVSREKKESFPLTVTSAQKNPTAFYLCASSPLPADTRMNTEAFFGQGTRLTVV.

This clone has only one observation. This chain connects TRBV2 to TRBJ2-3; D gene ambiguous. The germline gives CDR1 SNHLY, CDR2 FYNNEI. The CDR3 runs 12 residues. V gave up 1 base and J gave up 4 bases, with 3 bases separating them. The CDR3 nucleotides read TGTGCCAGCAGTGAAGGAGCAGATACGCAGTATTTT. Translated: CASSEGADTQYF.

The chain joins TRBV2 to TRBJ1-6; a weak D match, TRBD1 (5 bases). The germline CDR1 and CDR2 sequences are SNHLY and FYNNEI. With 7 bases removed from V and 7 bases from J, the gap between germline ends came to 20 bases. CDR3 length: 16 amino acids. This chain's CDR3 is CASNIGVGGGNSPLHF. CDR3 DNA: TGTGCCAGCAACATAGGGGTCGGGGGTGGCAATTCACCCCTCCACTTT. The variable domain in full, with the rest retrieved from reference TRBV2 and TRBJ1-6, is EPEVTQTPSHQVTQMGQEVILRCVPISNHLYFYWYRQILGQKVEFLVSFYNNEISEKSEIFDDQFSVERPDGSNFTLKIRSTKLEDSAMYFCASNIGVGGGNSPLHFGNGTRLTVT.

The rearrangement joins TRBV18 to TRBJ2-5; D is perhaps TRBD2 (6 bases). The germline V gene encodes CDR1 KGHSH and CDR2 LQKENI. There are 15 residues in the CDR3. Trimming stripped 3 bases from V and 2 bases from J, with 13 bases between. The CDR3 DNA reads TGTGCCAGCTCACCCTTCGCGGGGACTCAAGAGACCCAGTACTTC. Its translation is CASSPFAGTQETQYF.

Here the CDR3 reads CASSWYRGANANTEAFF. The CDR3 DNA sequence: TGTGCCAGCAGCTGGTATCGGGGGGCCAACGCGAACACTGAAGCTTTCTTT. V is TRBV7-3 and J is TRBJ1-1; D perhaps matches TRBD1 (6 bases). The germline gives CDR1 SGHTA, CDR2 FQGTGA. V was clipped by 4 bases and J by 1 base, with 19 bases between them. The CDR3 covers 17 residues. The full variable domain, in which reference TRBV7-3 and TRBJ1-1 provide the parts outside the CDR3, is GAGVSQTPSNKVTEKGKYVELRCDPISGHTALYWYRQSLGQGPEFLIYFQGTGAADDSGLPNDRFFAVRPEGSVSTLKIQRTERGDSAVYLCASSWYRGANANTEAFFGQGTRLTVV.

The J gene is TRBJ2-1, the V gene TRBV5-5; 12 bases align to TRBD2. Trimming took 0 bases from V and 5 from J; bases not matched to a gene: 3. There are 16 residues in the CDR3. Germline CDR1 SGHKS, CDR2 YYEKEE (reference sequence). The CDR3 loop is CASSLGTSGANNEQFF. The CDR3 region has the DNA TGTGCCAGCAGCTTGGGGACTAGCGGGGCTAACAATGAGCAGTTCTTC. The variable domain in full, completed from reference TRBV5-5 and TRBJ2-1, reads DAGVTQSPTHLIKTRGQQVTLRCSPISGHKSVSWYQQVLGQGPQFIFQYYEKEERGRGNFPDRFSARQFPNYSSELNVNALLLGDSALYLCASSLGTSGANNEQFFGPGTRLTVL.

The chain carries TRBV5-1 and TRBJ1-5; 8 bases agree with TRBD1. The CDR3 loop spans 18 amino acids. CDR1 is SGHRS and CDR2 is YFSETQ in the germline V gene. Trimming cost V 0 bases and J 4 bases; bases outside gene matches: 12. CDR3 loop: CASSLEGTGGIGNQPQHF. CDR3 DNA: TGCGCCAGCAGCTTGGAGGGAACAGGGGGAATAGGAAATCAGCCCCAGCATTTT.

V usage is TRBV5-4 and J usage is TRBJ1-2; maybe TRBD1 (5 bases). Trimming stripped 0 bases from V and 8 bases from J, with 14 bases between. From germline, CDR1 is SGHNT and CDR2 YYREEE (reference sequence). The CDR3 has 14 residues. CDR3 coding DNA: TGTGCCAGCAGCTTGGAACGTAGGGGAAGCGGCTACACCTTC. Amino acids: CASSLERRGSGYTF.

The chain links TRBV5-1 to TRBJ1-2; 7 nucleotides line up with TRBD1. Germline loops: CDR1 SGHRS, CDR2 YFSETQ. V dropped 4 bases and J dropped 3; count of bases not matched to a gene: 6. This CDR3 has 14 amino acids. CDR3 residues: CASSTGDLYYGYTF. The CDR3 DNA reads TGCGCCAGCAGCACAGGGGACCTGTACTATGGCTACACCTTC.

This clone occurred a few times. The V gene is TRBV5-1, the J gene TRBJ1-2; perhaps TRBD1 as D (5 bases). CDR1 and CDR2 from the germline V gene are SGHRS and YFSETQ. The CDR3 length is 15 residues. The germline V and J ends were trimmed by 2 bases and 6 bases, with 17 bases remaining between them. Here the CDR3 reads CASSFGGSHLDGYTF. The CDR3 nucleotides are TGCGCCAGCAGCTTCGGGGGGTCCCACCTTGATGGCTACACCTTC.

This chain joins TRBV5-5 and TRBJ1-3; 7 bases map to TRBD1. V trimming: 4 bases; J trimming: 2 bases; junction bases outside the gene matches: 3. There are 14 residues in the CDR3. The V gene's germline CDR1 is SGHKS and CDR2 YYEKEE (reference sequence). Here the CDR3 reads CASSQGGAGNTIYF. CDR3 nucleotides: TGTGCCAGCAGCCAGGGGGGGGCTGGAAACACCATATATTTT.

V and J are TRBV19 and TRBJ1-5; tentative D call: TRBD1 (6 bases). The CDR3 spans 17 residues. Per germline, CDR1 LNHDA and CDR2 SQIVND (reference sequence). Trimming removed 1 base at V and 1 base at J, with 14 bases between. The CDR3 protein is CASSIGRGGHSNQPQHF. Written as DNA, the CDR3 is TGTGCCAGTAGTATAGGGAGGGGGGGGCACAGCAATCAGCCCCAGCATTTT. Combining the CDR3 with reference TRBV19 and TRBJ1-5 gives the whole variable domain DGGITQSPKYLFRKEGQNVTLSCEQNLNHDAMYWYRQDPGQGLRLIYYSQIVNDFQKGDIAEGYSVSREKKESFPLTVTSAQKNPTAFYLCASSIGRGGHSNQPQHFGDGTRLSIL.

The J gene is TRBJ2-1, the V gene TRBV6-5; D remains ambiguous. The CDR3 sequence is 10 residues long. Looked up from germline, CDR1 is MNHEY and CDR2 is SVGAGI. Between the trimmed V and J ends, which lost 8 bases and 7 bases, there was a span of 6 bases. The CDR3 loop is CASLGNEQFF. In DNA, the CDR3 is TGTGCCAGCTTAGGGAATGAGCAGTTCTTC.

In its sample, this clone was seen once. The chain links TRBV7-9 to TRBJ1-6; maybe TRBD1 (6 bases). The CDR3 spans 15 residues. The V end was cut by 6 bases, the J end by 14 bases, with 23 bases between. Germline CDR1 SEHNR, CDR2 FQNEAQ (reference sequence). The DNA of the CDR3 is TGTGCCAGCAGTGAAACAAGAGGGGGTGCGTCGACCCTCCACTTT. It is translated as CASSETRGGASTLHF.